One T cell receptor beta chain is described in this entry. Its antigen is undetermined. This sample was included in a study of shared clonotypes between healthy human individuals. The CDR3 loop spans 16 amino acids. Deletions cut 0 bases from V and 0 bases from J, with 9 bases between. Germline V CDR1 and CDR2: SGDLS, YYNGEE. Produced via immunoSEQ multiplex PCR; TCRdb's table is partial and in-frame only. This table holds roughly 200,000 clones, about 66% found once. Donors comprised healthy HIV-negative adults lacking recent acute infections or vaccinations. Findings and limits, study-wide: Generation probability values for non-shared clonotypes were lower than those for clonotypes shared by all four donors. Donor clonotype sharing was expected to depend on sequencing depth.

The sequence derives from a man aged 30-40 years in good health. J is TRBJ2-2 and V is TRBV9; D not certain. Input material: memory CD4+ T cells sorted from blood. Subset meaning: CD45RA-negative fraction. CDR3 loop: CASSVDGRPNTGELFF. The CDR3 DNA reads as TGTGCCAGCAGCGTAGACGGAAGACCGAACACCGGGGAGCTGTTTTTT.